A selection of T cell receptor beta chains follows, all from one sample in a study of Ad26.COV2.S vaccination and SARS-CoV-2 variants. The assay was immunoSEQ multiplex PCR, and TCRdb's table has in-frame clones only and misses some. This sample has 500,000 or so clones; around nine tenths occur once, and the top ten carry around 13%. The input for sequencing was peripheral blood, taken in a trial of Ad26.COV2.S vaccine versus placebo. The receptors derive from a person between 18 and 65 years old who received the Ad26.COV2.S COVID-19 vaccine or a placebo. CDR3s include the opening cysteine and the closing phenylalanine or tryptophan. Fields, in order: D gene, clone size, CDR3 length, V gene, J gene, CDR3 protein, CDR3 DNA. A D gene is named only where the DNA matches it firmly. Clone size is stated in some rows and not others, as once, few, many or a class when expanded.

>-|-|15|TRBV6-5|TRBJ1-2
CASSRSSGSLGGYTF
TGTGCCAGCAGTCGGAGCTCGGGTTCCCTGGGGGGCTACACCTTC
>-|-|15|TRBV7-6|TRBJ2-1
CASSLVGGSNNEQFF
TGTGCCAGCAGCTTAGTGGGTGGGAGTAACAATGAGCAGTTCTTC
>-|-|12|TRBV18|TRBJ2-2
CASSERNGELFF
TGTGCCAGCTCAGAAAGAAACGGGGAGCTGTTTTTT
>-|once|15|TRBV5-4|TRBJ2-3
CASSLERQGTDTQYF
TGTGCCAGCAGCTTGGAGCGACAGGGCACAGATACGCAGTATTTT
>-|-|13|TRBV2|TRBJ1-4
CASYRDNDEKLFF
TGTGCCAGCTACCGGGACAACGATGAAAAACTGTTTTTT
>TRBD2|-|16|TRBV16|TRBJ2-7
CASSQSGTSGSFEQYF
TGTGCCAGCAGCCAATCAGGGACTAGCGGGAGTTTCGAGCAGTACTTC
>-|-|13|TRBV30|TRBJ2-7
CAWRGDRTYEQYF
TGTGCCTGGAGGGGAGACAGAACCTACGAGCAGTACTTC
>TRBD2|-|13|TRBV6-4|TRBJ2-1
CASSGLVGNEQFF
TGTGCCAGCAGCGGACTAGTAGGTAATGAGCAGTTCTTC
>-|-|12|TRBV30|TRBJ2-7
CAWSVGVYEQYF
TGTGCCTGGAGTGTTGGTGTCTACGAGCAGTACTTC
>-|-|15|TRBV9|TRBJ2-5
CASSVSGSTRETQYF
TGTGCCAGCAGCGTATCCGGCTCTACGAGAGAGACCCAGTACTTC
>-|once|11|TRBV6-2/TRBV6-3|TRBJ1-1
CASSGRSAAFF
TGTGCCAGCAGTGGGCGTTCTGCAGCTTTCTTT
>TRBD1|-|19|TRBV4-2|TRBJ2-2
CASSQDRGTGWTNTGELFF
TGTGCCAGCAGCCAAGATAGAGGGACAGGGTGGACCAACACCGGGGAGCTGTTTTTT
>TRBD2|once|15|TRBV11-3|TRBJ2-1
CASSLGGSTYNEQFF
TGTGCCAGCAGCTTAGGCGGGAGCACCTACAATGAGCAGTTCTTC
>TRBD1|few|15|TRBV2|TRBJ1-5
CASSRQGRGNQPQHF
TGTGCCAGCAGTCGACAGGGACGGGGCAATCAGCCCCAGCATTTT
>-|-|21|TRBV28|TRBJ2-7
CASSLGAHGMGARGSSYEQYF
TGTGCCAGCAGTTTAGGGGCGCACGGGATGGGTGCTAGGGGGAGCTCCTACGAGCAGTACTTC
>TRBD1|-|16|TRBV5-3|TRBJ2-7
CARSSPGQGAPCEQYF
TGTGCCAGAAGCTCACCGGGACAGGGGGCACCTTGCGAGCAGTACTTC
>-|-|11|TRBV28|TRBJ2-7
CASSPHYEQYF
TGTGCCAGCAGCCCCCATTACGAGCAGTACTTC
>TRBD2|-|18|TRBV11-2|TRBJ2-2
CASSTRWTSGSNTGELFF
TGTGCCAGCAGCACTAGGTGGACTAGCGGGAGTAACACCGGGGAGCTGTTTTTT
>-|-|19|TRBV15|TRBJ1-5
CATSSTGASRWGTNQPQHF
TGTGCCACCAGCAGCACGGGGGCGAGTCGGTGGGGGACTAATCAGCCCCAGCATTTT
>-|-|14|TRBV6-5|TRBJ1-2
CASSLDGANYGYTF
TGTGCCAGCAGTTTGGACGGAGCTAACTATGGCTACACCTTC
>-|-|14|TRBV28|TRBJ1-1
CASSLDPRGTEAFF
TGTGCCAGCAGTTTAGACCCGCGGGGCACTGAAGCTTTCTTT
>-|few|15|TRBV4-3|TRBJ1-5
CASSQDWGPDQPQHF
TGCGCCAGCAGCCAAGATTGGGGGCCAGATCAGCCCCAGCATTTT
>TRBD1|few|17|TRBV28|TRBJ2-6
CASSLQGLGSGANVLTF
TGTGCCAGCAGCCTACAGGGGCTGGGCTCTGGGGCCAACGTCCTGACTTTC
>-|-|13|TRBV5-8|TRBJ1-1
CATHPGWLTEAFF
TGTGCCACCCACCCCGGGTGGCTTACTGAAGCTTTCTTT
>TRBD2|-|16|TRBV18|TRBJ2-2
CASSQLPGTRAGELFF
TGTGCCAGCTCACAATTGCCCGGGACTAGAGCCGGGGAGCTGTTTTTT
>-|-|16|TRBV5-6|TRBJ2-3
CASSLGARPSTDTQYF
TGTGCCAGCAGCTTGGGGGCGCGACCTAGCACAGATACGCAGTATTTT
>-|-|14|TRBV5-5|TRBJ1-6
CASSLDVDNSPLHF
TGTGCCAGCAGCCTGGACGTAGATAATTCACCCCTCCACTTT
>-|-|12|TRBV30|TRBJ1-2
CAWIGGYYGYTF
TGTGCCTGGATTGGGGGTTACTATGGCTACACCTTC
>TRBD1|-|16|TRBV18|TRBJ1-1
CASSPPGQRRNTEAFF
TGTGCCAGCTCACCACCGGGACAGAGAAGGAACACTGAAGCTTTCTTT
>TRBD1|-|15|TRBV7-9|TRBJ1-4
CASSPTGTVNEKLFF
TGTGCCAGCAGCCCCACCGGGACAGTAAATGAAAAACTGTTTTTT
>-|-|10|TRBV29-1|TRBJ2-1
CSVGRDEQFF
TGCAGCGTGGGGCGAGATGAGCAGTTCTTC
>-|once|14|TRBV3-1/TRBV3-2|TRBJ2-5
CASSQVMGQETQYF
TGTGCCAGCAGCCAAGTGATGGGACAAGAGACCCAGTACTTC
>-|-|18|TRBV28|TRBJ1-2
CASSLHRRGGGSNYGYTF
TGTGCCAGCAGTCTCCATAGAAGAGGGGGGGGCTCGAACTATGGCTACACCTTC
>-|-|14|TRBV7-2|TRBJ1-1
CASSSRVGNTEAFF
TGTGCCAGCAGCTCCCGCGTGGGGAACACTGAAGCTTTCTTT
>-|-|13|TRBV11-2|TRBJ2-7
CASRGGELYEQYF
TGTGCCAGTAGGGGGGGGGAGCTCTACGAGCAGTACTTC
>-|-|13|TRBV9|TRBJ2-7
CASSVTQGGEQYF
TGTGCCAGCAGCGTAACCCAGGGCGGAGAGCAGTACTTC
>-|-|14|TRBV7-2|TRBJ1-1
CASSLVLAASEAFF
TGTGCCAGCAGCTTAGTTCTGGCGGCGTCTGAAGCTTTCTTT
>-|-|13|TRBV12-3/TRBV12-4|TRBJ1-1
CASRAGLWTEAFF
TGTGCCAGCAGAGCAGGGTTGTGGACTGAAGCTTTCTTT
>TRBD2|-|16|TRBV5-4|TRBJ2-2
CASGTSGRALTGELFF
TGTGCCAGCGGTACTAGCGGGAGGGCTTTGACCGGGGAGCTGTTTTTT
>-|-|13|TRBV28|TRBJ1-6
CASWARGGSPLHF
TGTGCCAGCTGGGCCCGGGGAGGGTCACCCCTCCACTTT
>-|-|14|TRBV4-3|TRBJ1-5
CASSQDLQNQPQHF
TGCGCCAGCAGCCAAGATCTCCAGAACCAGCCCCAGCATTTT
>-|-|12|TRBV19|TRBJ2-7
CASSIAGREQYF
TGTGCCAGTAGTATCGCGGGGCGCGAGCAGTACTTC
>-|-|16|TRBV28|TRBJ2-6
CASSPGSGPGANVLTF
TGTGCCAGCAGTCCCGGTTCGGGGCCCGGGGCCAACGTCCTGACTTTC
>-|-|16|TRBV5-6|TRBJ2-1
CASSLSSARSYNEQFF
TGTGCCAGCAGCTTGAGTTCTGCCCGCTCCTACAATGAGCAGTTCTTC
>-|-|15|TRBV28|TRBJ2-3
CASSRPPGSTDTQYF
TGTGCCAGCAGTCGCCCCCCAGGGAGCACAGATACGCAGTATTTT
>-|once|13|TRBV21-1|TRBJ2-1
CASTPPGWAEQFF
TGTGCCAGCACCCCACCCGGCTGGGCGGAGCAGTTCTTC
>-|-|15|TRBV5-1|TRBJ2-6
CASSQEGSGANVLTF
TGCGCCAGCAGCCAGGAGGGGTCTGGGGCCAACGTCCTGACTTTC
>TRBD1|-|17|TRBV24-1|TRBJ1-2
CATSVKRIDRGLKGYTF
TGTGCCACCAGTGTGAAAAGGATTGACAGGGGACTAAAGGGCTACACCTTC
>TRBD1|-|11|TRBV29-1|TRBJ2-1
CSGGQFNEQFF
TGCAGCGGGGGACAGTTCAATGAGCAGTTCTTC
>TRBD2|once|16|TRBV28|TRBJ2-7
CASRGADPSGSHEQYF
TGTGCCAGCAGGGGGGCAGATCCTAGCGGGAGCCACGAGCAGTACTTC
>TRBD1|-|15|TRBV19|TRBJ2-3
CASSRTGGLGDTQYF
TGTGCCAGTAGTAGGACAGGGGGCCTTGGAGATACGCAGTATTTT
>TRBD2|-|16|TRBV5-1|TRBJ2-7
CASSLWAGGRGYEQYF
TGCGCCAGCAGCTTGTGGGCTGGCGGGAGGGGATACGAGCAGTACTTC
>-|-|12|TRBV7-8|TRBJ2-7
CASNRDAYEQYF
TGTGCCAGCAACCGGGATGCCTACGAGCAGTACTTC
>TRBD1|few|14|TRBV6-5|TRBJ2-7
CASSSGGAAFEQYF
TGTGCCAGCAGTTCAGGGGGCGCCGCTTTCGAGCAGTACTTC
>TRBD1|-|15|TRBV5-1|TRBJ2-1
CASSDQGATYNEQFF
TGCGCCAGCTCGGACCAGGGGGCTACCTACAATGAGCAGTTCTTC
>TRBD1|-|15|TRBV7-2|TRBJ2-2
CASSLSRDSSRELFF
TGTGCCAGCAGCCTGTCCCGGGACAGTTCCCGGGAGCTGTTTTTT
>-|-|18|TRBV5-1|TRBJ2-7
CASSRGASARTTSYEQYF
TGCGCCAGCAGCAGAGGGGCTAGCGCCCGAACGACCTCCTACGAGCAGTACTTC
>-|-|13|TRBV7-8|TRBJ2-5
CASIQTDQETQYF
TGTGCCAGCATTCAGACAGATCAAGAGACCCAGTACTTC
>-|-|14|TRBV6-5|TRBJ1-1
CASSYSTQNTEAFF
TGTGCCAGCAGTTACTCGACACAGAACACTGAAGCTTTCTTT
>-|-|14|TRBV28|TRBJ1-1
CASSSRQWGTEAFF
TGTGCCAGCAGCTCCCGACAGTGGGGAACTGAAGCTTTCTTT